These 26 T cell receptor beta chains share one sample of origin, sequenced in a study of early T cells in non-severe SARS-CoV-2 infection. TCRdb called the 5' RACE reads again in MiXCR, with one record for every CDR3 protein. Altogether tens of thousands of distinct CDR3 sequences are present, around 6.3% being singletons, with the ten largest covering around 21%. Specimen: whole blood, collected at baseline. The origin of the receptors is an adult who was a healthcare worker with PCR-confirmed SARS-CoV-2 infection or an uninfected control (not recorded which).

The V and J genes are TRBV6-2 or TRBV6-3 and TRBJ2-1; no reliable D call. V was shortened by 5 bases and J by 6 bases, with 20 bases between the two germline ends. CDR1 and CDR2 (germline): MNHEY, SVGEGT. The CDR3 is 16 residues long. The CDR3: CASSPSTTVDSNEQFF. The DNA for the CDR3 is TGTGCCAGCAGTCCCTCAACAACAGTCGACTCCAATGAGCAGTTCTTC.

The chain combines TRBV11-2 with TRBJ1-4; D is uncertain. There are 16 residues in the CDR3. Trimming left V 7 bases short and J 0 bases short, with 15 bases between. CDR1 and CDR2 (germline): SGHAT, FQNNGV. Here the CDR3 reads CASTPGVRATNEKLFF. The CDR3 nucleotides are TGTGCCAGCACCCCTGGGGTACGAGCAACTAATGAAAAACTGTTTTTT.

The CDR3 reads CASSLPTSGSSYNEQFF. CDR3 DNA: TGTGCCAGCAGTTTACCTACTAGCGGGAGCTCCTACAATGAGCAGTTCTTC. The V and J genes are TRBV28 and TRBJ2-1; 11 positions match TRBD2. This CDR3 has 17 amino acids. Trimming took 2 bases from V and 0 from J; bases not matched to a gene: 3. Germline V gene data show CDR1 as MDHEN and CDR2 as SYDVKM.

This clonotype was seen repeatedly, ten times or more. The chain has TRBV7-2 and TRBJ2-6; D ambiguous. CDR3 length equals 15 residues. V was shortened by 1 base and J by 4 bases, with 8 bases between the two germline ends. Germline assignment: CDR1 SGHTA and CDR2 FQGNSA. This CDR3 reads CASSLVVTGANVLTF. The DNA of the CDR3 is TGTGCCAGCAGCTTAGTAGTAACCGGGGCCAACGTCCTGACTTTC.

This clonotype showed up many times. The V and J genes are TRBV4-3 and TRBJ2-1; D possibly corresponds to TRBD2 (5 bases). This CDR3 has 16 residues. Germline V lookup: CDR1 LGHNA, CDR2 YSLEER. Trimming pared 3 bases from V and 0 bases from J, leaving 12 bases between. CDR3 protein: CASSHVTGGSYNEQFF. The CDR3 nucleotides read TGCGCCAGCAGCCACGTCACTGGAGGCTCCTACAATGAGCAGTTCTTC.

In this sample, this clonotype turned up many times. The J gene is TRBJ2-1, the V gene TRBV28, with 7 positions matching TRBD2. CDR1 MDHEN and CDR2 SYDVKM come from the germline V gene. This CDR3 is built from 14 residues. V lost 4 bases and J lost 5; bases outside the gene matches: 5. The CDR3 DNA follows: TGTGCCAGCAGTTCACCCGGGGGGAACAATGAGCAGTTCTTC. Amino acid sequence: CASSSPGGNNEQFF.

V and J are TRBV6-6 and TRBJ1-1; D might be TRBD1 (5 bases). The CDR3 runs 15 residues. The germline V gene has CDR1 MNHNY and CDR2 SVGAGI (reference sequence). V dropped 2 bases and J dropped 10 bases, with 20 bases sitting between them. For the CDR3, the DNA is TGTGCCAGCAGTTACCCAGATGTGTCGAATAGGGGAGCTTTCTTT. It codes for CASSYPDVSNRGAFF.

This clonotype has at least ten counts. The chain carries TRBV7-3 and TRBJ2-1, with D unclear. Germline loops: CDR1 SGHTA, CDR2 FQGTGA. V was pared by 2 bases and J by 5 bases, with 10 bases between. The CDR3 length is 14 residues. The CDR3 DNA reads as TGTGCCAGCAGCTTAGCGACCCCCAACAATGAGCAGTTCTTC. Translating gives CASSLATPNNEQFF.

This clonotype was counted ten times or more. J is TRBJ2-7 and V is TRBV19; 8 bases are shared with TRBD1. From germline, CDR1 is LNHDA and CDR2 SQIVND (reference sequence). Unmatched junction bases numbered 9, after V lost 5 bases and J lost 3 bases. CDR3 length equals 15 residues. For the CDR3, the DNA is TGTGCCAGTAGTGGCCCCGGGACAGGCCTCTACGAGCAGTACTTC. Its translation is CASSGPGTGLYEQYF.

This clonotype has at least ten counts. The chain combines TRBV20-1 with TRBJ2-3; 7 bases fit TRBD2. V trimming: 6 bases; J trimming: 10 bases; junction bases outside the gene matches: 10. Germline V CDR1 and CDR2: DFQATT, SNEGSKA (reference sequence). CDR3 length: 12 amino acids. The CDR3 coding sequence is TGCAGTGCGGATACTCTAGCGGATGCGCAGTATTTT. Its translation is CSADTLADAQYF.

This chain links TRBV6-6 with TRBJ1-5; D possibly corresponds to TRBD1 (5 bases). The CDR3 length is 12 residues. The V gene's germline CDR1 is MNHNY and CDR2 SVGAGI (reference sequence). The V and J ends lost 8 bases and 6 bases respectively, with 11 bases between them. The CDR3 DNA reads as TGTGCCAGCGTCGCGGGGACTCAGCCCCAGCATTTT. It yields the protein CASVAGTQPQHF.

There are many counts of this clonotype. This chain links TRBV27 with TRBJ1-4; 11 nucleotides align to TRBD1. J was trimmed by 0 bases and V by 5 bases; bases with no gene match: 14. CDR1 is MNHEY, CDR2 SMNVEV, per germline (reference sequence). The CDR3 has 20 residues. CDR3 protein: CASSLRRDRGFKATNEKLFF. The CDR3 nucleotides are TGTGCCAGCAGTCTTCGACGGGACAGGGGGTTCAAGGCAACTAATGAAAAACTGTTTTTT.

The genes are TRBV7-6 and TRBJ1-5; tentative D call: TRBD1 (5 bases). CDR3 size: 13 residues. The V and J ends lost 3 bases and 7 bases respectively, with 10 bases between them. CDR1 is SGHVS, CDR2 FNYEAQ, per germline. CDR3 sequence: CASSLGGGQPQHF. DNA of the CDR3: TGTGCCAGCAGCTTGGGGGGAGGACAGCCCCAGCATTTT.

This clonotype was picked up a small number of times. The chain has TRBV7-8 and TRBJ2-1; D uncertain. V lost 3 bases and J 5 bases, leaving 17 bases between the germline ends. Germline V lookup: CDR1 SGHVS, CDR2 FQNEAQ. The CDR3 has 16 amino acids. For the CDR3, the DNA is TGTGCCAGCAGCTTCAATCGTTTATCTGCACACAATGAGCAGTTCTTC. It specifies CASSFNRLSAHNEQFF.

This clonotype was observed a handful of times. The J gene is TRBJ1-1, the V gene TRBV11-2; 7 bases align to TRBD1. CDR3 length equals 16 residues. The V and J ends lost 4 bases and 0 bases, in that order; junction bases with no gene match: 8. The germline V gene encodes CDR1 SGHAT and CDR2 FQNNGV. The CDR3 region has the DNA TGTGCCAGCAGCTCCTCCGGGACAGCAATGAACACTGAAGCTTTCTTT. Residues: CASSSSGTAMNTEAFF.

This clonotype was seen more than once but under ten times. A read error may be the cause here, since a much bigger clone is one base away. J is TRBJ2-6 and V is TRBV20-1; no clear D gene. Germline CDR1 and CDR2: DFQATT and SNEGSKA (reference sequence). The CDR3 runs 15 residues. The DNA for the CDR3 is TGCAGTGCTAGCCCCAGCGCTGGTGGGACCAACGTCCTGACTTTC. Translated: CSASPSAGGTNVLTF.

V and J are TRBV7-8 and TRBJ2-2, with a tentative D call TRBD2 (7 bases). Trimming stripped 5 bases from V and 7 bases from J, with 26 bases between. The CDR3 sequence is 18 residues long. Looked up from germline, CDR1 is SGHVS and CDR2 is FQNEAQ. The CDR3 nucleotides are TGTGCCAGCAGCCCACGACCGGCGGGGGCGGGGTTTAACGGGGAGCTGTTTTTT. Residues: CASSPRPAGAGFNGELFF.

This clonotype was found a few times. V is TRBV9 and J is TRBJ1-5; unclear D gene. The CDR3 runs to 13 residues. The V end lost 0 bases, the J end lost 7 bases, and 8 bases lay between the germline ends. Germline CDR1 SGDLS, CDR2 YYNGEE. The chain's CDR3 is CASSVGPTQPQHF. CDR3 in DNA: TGTGCCAGCAGCGTAGGGCCTACCCAGCCCCAGCATTTT.

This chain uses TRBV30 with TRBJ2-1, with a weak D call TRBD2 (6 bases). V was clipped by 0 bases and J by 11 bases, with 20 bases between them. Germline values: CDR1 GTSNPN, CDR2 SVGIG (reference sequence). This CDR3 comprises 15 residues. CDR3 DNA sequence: TGTGCCTGGAGTGTCGGGGGAACCTCTCCCGCCAAGCAGTTCTTC. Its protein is CAWSVGGTSPAKQFF.

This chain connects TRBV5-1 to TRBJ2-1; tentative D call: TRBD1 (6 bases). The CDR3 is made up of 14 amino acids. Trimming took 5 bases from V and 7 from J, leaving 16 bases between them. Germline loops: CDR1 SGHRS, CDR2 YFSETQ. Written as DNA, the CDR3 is TGCGCCAGCAGGAGGGACATTGGGCGTAATGAGCAGTTCTTC. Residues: CASRRDIGRNEQFF.

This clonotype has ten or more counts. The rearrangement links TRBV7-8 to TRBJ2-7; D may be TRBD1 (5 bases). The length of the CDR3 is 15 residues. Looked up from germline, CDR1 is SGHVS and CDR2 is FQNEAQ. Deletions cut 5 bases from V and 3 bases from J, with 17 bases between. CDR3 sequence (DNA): TGTGCCAGCAGCCCAGGGCAGTTAGGAATCTACGAGCAGTACTTC. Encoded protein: CASSPGQLGIYEQYF.

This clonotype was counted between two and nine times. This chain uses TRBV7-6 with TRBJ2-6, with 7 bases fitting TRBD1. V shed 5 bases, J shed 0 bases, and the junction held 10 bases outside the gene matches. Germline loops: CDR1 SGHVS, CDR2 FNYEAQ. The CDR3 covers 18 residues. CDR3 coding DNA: TGTGCCAGCAGCGAGACGGGACAGCGGTACTCTGGGGCCAACGTCCTGACTTTC. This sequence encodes CASSETGQRYSGANVLTF. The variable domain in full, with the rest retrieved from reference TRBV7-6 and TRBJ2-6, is GAGVSQSPRYKVTKRGQDVALRCDPISGHVSLYWYRQALGQGPEFLTYFNYEAQQDKSGLPNDRFSAERPEGSISTLTIQRTEQRDSAMYRCASSETGQRYSGANVLTFGAGSRLTVL.

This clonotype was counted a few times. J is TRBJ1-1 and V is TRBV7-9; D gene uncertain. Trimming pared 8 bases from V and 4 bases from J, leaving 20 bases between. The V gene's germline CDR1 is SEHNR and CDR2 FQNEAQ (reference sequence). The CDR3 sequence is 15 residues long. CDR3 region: CASHVFGQWGTEAFF. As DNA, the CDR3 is TGTGCCAGCCATGTGTTCGGGCAATGGGGCACTGAAGCTTTCTTT.

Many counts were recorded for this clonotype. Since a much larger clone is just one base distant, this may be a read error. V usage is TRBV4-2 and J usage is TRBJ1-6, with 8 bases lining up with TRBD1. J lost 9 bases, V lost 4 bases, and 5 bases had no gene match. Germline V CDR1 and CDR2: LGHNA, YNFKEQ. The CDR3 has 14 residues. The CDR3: CASSRQGKTSPLHF. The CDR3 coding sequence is TGTGCCAGCAGCCGACAGGGGAAAACTTCACCCCTCCACTTT.

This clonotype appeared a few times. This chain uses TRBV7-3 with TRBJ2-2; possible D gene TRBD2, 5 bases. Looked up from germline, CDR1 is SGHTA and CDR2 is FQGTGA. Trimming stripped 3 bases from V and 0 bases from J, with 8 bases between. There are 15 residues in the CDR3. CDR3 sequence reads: CASSFGLPNTGELFF. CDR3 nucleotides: TGTGCCAGCAGCTTCGGACTCCCGAACACCGGGGAGCTGTTTTTT.

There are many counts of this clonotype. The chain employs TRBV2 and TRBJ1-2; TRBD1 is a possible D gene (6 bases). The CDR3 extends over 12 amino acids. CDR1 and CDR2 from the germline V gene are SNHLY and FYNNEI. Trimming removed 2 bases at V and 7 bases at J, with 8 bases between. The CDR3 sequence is CASSEHRVGYTF. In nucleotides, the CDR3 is TGTGCCAGCAGTGAACACAGGGTTGGCTACACCTTC.